This entry lists 10 T cell receptor beta chains sequenced from one sample in a study of T-cell memory formation after mild COVID-19. One entry per CDR3 protein, called by TCRdb with MiXCR from the 5' RACE reads. The repertoire consists of roughly 130,000 distinct CDR3 sequences, with less than 6.5% occurring once and the leading ten covering approximately 2.1%. The specimen sequenced was PBMCs or a T cell subset sorted from them (not recorded which). The receptor source for this set is an adult woman who had mild COVID-19 (a few samples of this study predate the infection). Cell type and time point are not known.

The chain joins TRBV7-2 to TRBJ1-6; D unclear. V lost 5 bases and J lost 4, with 12 bases in between. This CDR3 region has 15 residues. Germline CDR1 is SGHTA and CDR2 is FQGNSA. The CDR3 loop reads CASSPGWAYNSPLHF. CDR3 sequence (DNA): TGTGCCAGCAGCCCCGGTTGGGCTTATAATTCACCCCTCCACTTT.

The chain carries TRBV3-1 and TRBJ2-3; possible D gene TRBD2, 5 bases. CDR1 is LGHDT and CDR2 is YNNKEL in the germline V gene (reference sequence). V was cut by 2 bases and J by 1 base, with 7 bases left in between. There are 14 residues in the CDR3. The DNA for the CDR3 is TGTGCCAGCAGCCAACGGACTCGCACAGATACGCAGTATTTT. This translates into CASSQRTRTDTQYF.

This clonotype was seen repeatedly, ten times or more. V usage is TRBV28 and J usage is TRBJ2-7, with D possibly matching TRBD2 (6 bases). The ends were cut back, 8 bases at V and 4 bases at J, with 15 bases in the middle. The CDR3 is 13 amino acids. Germline CDR1 and CDR2: MDHEN and SYDVKM. This CDR3 reads CASGSGGSYEQYF. The DNA for the CDR3 is TGTGCCAGCGGATCCGGGGGTTCGTACGAGCAGTACTTC.

CDR3 bases: TGTGCCAGCAGCTTAGTTGGTTTGGGCGGGACGGGGGAGACCCAGTACTTC. It codes for CASSLVGLGGTGETQYF. The rearrangement uses TRBV7-2 and TRBJ2-5; perhaps TRBD2 as D (6 bases). Germline V gives CDR1 SGHTA, CDR2 FQGNSA. Trimming shortened V by 1 base and J by 5 bases, and 20 bases separated the two germline ends. This CDR3 comprises 17 residues.

The chain's CDR3 is CATRGGDEAFF. The DNA of the CDR3 is TGTGCCACCCGGGGGGGTGATGAAGCTTTCTTT. V and J are TRBV18 and TRBJ1-1, with D possibly matching TRBD1 (5 bases). V was shortened by 10 bases and J by 7 bases, with 13 bases between the two germline ends. Germline lookup yields CDR1 KGHSH and CDR2 LQKENI. This CDR3 spans 11 amino acids.

This chain links TRBV19 with TRBJ2-7, with D unresolved. CDR1 is LNHDA and CDR2 is SQIVND in the germline V gene (reference sequence). Trimming stripped 4 bases from V and 9 bases from J, with 13 bases between. CDR3 length: 12 amino acids. The CDR3 loop is CASSTPGEGQYF. DNA for the CDR3: TGTGCCAGTAGTACCCCGGGTGAAGGGCAGTACTTC.

This clonotype was seen more than once but under ten times. The V call is TRBV12-3 or TRBV12-4, the J call TRBJ1-5; unclear D gene. V lost 2 bases and J lost 4, with 6 bases in between. This CDR3 is built from 13 residues. Written as DNA, the CDR3 is TGTGCCAGCAGTTTAACCCCGAATCAGCCCCAGCATTTT. Encoded protein: CASSLTPNQPQHF.

The chain carries TRBV12-3 or TRBV12-4 and TRBJ1-1; maybe TRBD1 (6 bases). CDR3 length: 14 amino acids. V shed 6 bases and J shed 2 bases, with 13 bases lying between them. The CDR3 nucleotides read TGTGCCAGCAGGACGGACAGACTAAACACTGAAGCTTTCTTT. It specifies CASRTDRLNTEAFF.

The J gene is TRBJ1-5, the V gene TRBV5-6, with D uncertain. CDR1 SGHDT and CDR2 YYEEEE come from the germline V gene. This CDR3 spans 16 amino acids. Trimming removed 4 bases from V and 2 bases from J, with 16 bases in between. DNA of the CDR3: TGTGCCAGCAGCACCCGAGGGCAGGCACGCAATCAGCCCCAGCATTTT. Amino acid sequence: CASSTRGQARNQPQHF.

V and J are TRBV5-4 and TRBJ2-2; no clear D gene. The CDR3 sequence is 15 residues long. V lost 4 bases to trimming and J lost 5 bases, with 15 bases between them. CDR1 is SGHNT and CDR2 is YYREEE in the germline V gene (reference sequence). Here the CDR3 reads CASSPPASATGELFF. The CDR3 DNA sequence: TGTGCCAGCAGCCCCCCGGCCAGCGCTACCGGGGAGCTGTTTTTT.